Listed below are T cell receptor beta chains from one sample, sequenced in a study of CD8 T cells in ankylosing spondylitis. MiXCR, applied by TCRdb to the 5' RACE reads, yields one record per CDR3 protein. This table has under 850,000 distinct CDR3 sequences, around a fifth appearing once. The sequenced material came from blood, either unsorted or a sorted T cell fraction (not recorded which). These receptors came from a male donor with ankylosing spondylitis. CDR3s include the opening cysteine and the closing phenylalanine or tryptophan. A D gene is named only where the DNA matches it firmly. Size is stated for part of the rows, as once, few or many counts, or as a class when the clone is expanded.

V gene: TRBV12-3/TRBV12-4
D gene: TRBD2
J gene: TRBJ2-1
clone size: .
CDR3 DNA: TGTGCCAGCAGTTTCGGCGGGGGGGTCAATGAGCAGTTCTTC
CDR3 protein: CASSFGGGVNEQFF

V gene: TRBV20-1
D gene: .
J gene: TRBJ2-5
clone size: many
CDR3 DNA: TGCAGTGCCCCACGGAATCAAGAGACCCAGTACTTC
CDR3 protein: CSAPRNQETQYF

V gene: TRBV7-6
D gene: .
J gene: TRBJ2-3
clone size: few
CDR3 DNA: TGTGCCAGCAGCTTAGATGGTCAGGAGGCAGATACGCAGTATTTT
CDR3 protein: CASSLDGQEADTQYF

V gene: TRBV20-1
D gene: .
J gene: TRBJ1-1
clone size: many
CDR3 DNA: TGCAGTGCTAACCGTGGGGGTAGGCAAGAAGCTTTCTTT
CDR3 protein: CSANRGGRQEAFF

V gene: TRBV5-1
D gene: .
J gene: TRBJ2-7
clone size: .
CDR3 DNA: TGCGCCAGCGGCATGGACAATTCCTACGAGCAGTACTTC
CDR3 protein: CASGMDNSYEQYF

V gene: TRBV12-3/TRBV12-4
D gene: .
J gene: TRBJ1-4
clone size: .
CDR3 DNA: TGTGCCAGCAGTTTAACAGTCCGGGACGTAGGGCTGTTTTTT
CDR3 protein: CASSLTVRDVGLFF

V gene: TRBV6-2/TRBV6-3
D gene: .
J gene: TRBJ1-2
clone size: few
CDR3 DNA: TGTGCCAGCAGTTACTATACAGCAACCTTTAACTATGGCTACACCTTC
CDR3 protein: CASSYYTATFNYGYTF

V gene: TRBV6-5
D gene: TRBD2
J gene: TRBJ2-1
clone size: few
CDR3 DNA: TGTGCCAGCAGGCGGGGGGAGCGTGAGCAGTTCTTC
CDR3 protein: CASRRGEREQFF

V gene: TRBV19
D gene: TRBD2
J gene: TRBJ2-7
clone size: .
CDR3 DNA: TGTGCCAGTAGTATCGGTAGCGGGGGGGGGCCCTACGAGCAGTACTTC
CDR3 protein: CASSIGSGGGPYEQYF

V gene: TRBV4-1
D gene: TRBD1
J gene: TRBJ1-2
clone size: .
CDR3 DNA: TGCGCCAGCAGCCATAACACAGGGGGCGACTATGGCTACACCTTC
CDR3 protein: CASSHNTGGDYGYTF

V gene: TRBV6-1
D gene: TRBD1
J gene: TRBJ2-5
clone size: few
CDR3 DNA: TGTGCCAGCAGTGCCGGGACAGGGGTTAAGTTAGCGGAGACCCAGTACTTC
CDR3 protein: CASSAGTGVKLAETQYF

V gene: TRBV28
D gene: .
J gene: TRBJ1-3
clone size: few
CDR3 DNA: TGTGCCAGCAGCACGCGTCGGAACACCATATATTTT
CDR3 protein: CASSTRRNTIYF

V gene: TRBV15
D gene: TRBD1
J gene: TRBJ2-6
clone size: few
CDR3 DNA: TGTGCCACCAGCAGACGGACAGGGGGCTTTTCTGGGGCCAACGTCCTGACTTTC
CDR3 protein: CATSRRTGGFSGANVLTF

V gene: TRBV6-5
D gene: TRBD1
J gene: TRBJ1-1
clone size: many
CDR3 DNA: TGTGCCAGCATTAGGGACAGGGTGAACACTGAAGCTTTCTTT
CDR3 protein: CASIRDRVNTEAFF

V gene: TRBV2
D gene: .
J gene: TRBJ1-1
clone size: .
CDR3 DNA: TGTGCCAGCAGCCGAAGAGTTTTCGAGGCTTTCTTT
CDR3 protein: CASSRRVFEAFF

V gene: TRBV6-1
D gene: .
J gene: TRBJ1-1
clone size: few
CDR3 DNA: TGTGCCAGCACCGAGACAGAATTGAACACTGAAGCTTTCTTT
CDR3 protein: CASTETELNTEAFF

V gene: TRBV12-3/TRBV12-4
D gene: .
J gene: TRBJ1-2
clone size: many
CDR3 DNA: TGTGCCAGCAGTTTGTCAGGGGTTGGCTACACCTTC
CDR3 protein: CASSLSGVGYTF

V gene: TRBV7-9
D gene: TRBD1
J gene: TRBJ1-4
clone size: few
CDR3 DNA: TGTGCCAGCTCTCAGGGGGCCGAAAAACTGTTTTTT
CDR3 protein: CASSQGAEKLFF

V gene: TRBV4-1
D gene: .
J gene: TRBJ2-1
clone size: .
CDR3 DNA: TGCGCCAGCGTGGATGCCTACAACAATGAGCAGTTCTTC
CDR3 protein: CASVDAYNNEQFF

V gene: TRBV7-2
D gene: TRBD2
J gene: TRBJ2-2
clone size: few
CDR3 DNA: TGTGCCAGCAGCTTACCCTCGGGAGGGCCAAACACCGGGGAGCTGTTTTTT
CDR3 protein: CASSLPSGGPNTGELFF

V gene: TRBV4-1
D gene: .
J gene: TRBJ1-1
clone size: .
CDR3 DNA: TGCGCCAGCAGCCAAGATATAGGGGGAGGGACTGAAGCTTTCTTT
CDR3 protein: CASSQDIGGGTEAFF

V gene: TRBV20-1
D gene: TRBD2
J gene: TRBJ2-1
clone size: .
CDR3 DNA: TGCAGTGCAAAACCGGGACTACCTAGCTCCTACAATGAGCAGTTCTTC
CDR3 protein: CSAKPGLPSSYNEQFF

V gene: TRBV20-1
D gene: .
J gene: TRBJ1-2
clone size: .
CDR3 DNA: TGCAGTGCTAGAGGATACAGGGCCGGCTATGGCTACACCTTC
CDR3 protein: CSARGYRAGYGYTF

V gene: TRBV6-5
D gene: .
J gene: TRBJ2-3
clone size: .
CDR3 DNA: TGTGCCAGCAGTCACCCATCGGGGGCCGAAGCAGATACGCAGTATTTT
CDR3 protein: CASSHPSGAEADTQYF

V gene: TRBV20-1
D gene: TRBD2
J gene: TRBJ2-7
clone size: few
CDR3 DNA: TGCAGTGCTAGAGAAACTAGCGGGGCTTCCTACGAGCAGTACTTC
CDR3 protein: CSARETSGASYEQYF

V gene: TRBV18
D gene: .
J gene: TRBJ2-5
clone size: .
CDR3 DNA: TGTGCCAGCTCACCGCAAATGGGGACAGAGACCCAGTACTTC
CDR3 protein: CASSPQMGTETQYF

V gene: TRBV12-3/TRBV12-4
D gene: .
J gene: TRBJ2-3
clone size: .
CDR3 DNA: TGTGCCAGCAGGGGCGGGACCCACACAGATACGCAGTATTTT
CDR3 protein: CASRGGTHTDTQYF

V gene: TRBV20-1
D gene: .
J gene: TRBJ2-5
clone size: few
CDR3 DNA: TGCAGTGCTAGGGCCCCAGGACTACGCCAAGAGACCCAGTACTTC
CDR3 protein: CSARAPGLRQETQYF

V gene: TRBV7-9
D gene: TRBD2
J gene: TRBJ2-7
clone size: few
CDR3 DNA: TGTGCCAGCAGCTTAGTATCTAGCGGGTCCTACGAGCAGTACTTC
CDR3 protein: CASSLVSSGSYEQYF

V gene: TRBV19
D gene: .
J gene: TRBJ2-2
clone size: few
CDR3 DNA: TGTGCCAGTAGTAGTATCACCGGGGAGCTGTTTTTT
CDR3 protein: CASSSITGELFF

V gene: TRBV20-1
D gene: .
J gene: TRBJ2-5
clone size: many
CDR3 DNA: TGCAGTGCTAGAGAGCTACAGGGTGAGACCCAGTACTTC
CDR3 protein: CSARELQGETQYF

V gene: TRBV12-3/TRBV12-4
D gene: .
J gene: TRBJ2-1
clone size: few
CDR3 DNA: TGTGCCAGCAGTTCAAGTTATGAGCAGTTCTTC
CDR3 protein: CASSSSYEQFF

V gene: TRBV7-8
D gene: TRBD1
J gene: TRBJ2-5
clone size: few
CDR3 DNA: TGTGCCAGCAGCTTAGGAGGACAGGGTGGGGAGACCCAGTACTTC
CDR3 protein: CASSLGGQGGETQYF

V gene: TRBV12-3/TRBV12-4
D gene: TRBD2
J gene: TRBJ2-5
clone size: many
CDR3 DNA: TGTGCCAGCAGTTTTCCAGCGGGGGGAGAGACCCAGTACTTC
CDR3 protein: CASSFPAGGETQYF

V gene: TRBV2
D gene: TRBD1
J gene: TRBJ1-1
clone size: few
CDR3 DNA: TGTGCCAGCAGAAGTCCCGGGACAGGGGTGAACACTGAAGCTTTCTTT
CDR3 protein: CASRSPGTGVNTEAFF

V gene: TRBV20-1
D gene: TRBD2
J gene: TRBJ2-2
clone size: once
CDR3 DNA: TGCAGTGCTAAGAAGGTAGCGGGAGACACCGGGGAGCTGTTTTTT
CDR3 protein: CSAKKVAGDTGELFF

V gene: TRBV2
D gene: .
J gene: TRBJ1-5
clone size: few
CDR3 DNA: TGTGCCAGCAGACAGGGTTCGTGGGACAATCAGCCCCAGCATTTT
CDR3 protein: CASRQGSWDNQPQHF

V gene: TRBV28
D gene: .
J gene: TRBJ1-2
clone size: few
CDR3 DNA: TGTGCTATTGTAGGGGACTATGGCTACACCTTC
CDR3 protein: CAIVGDYGYTF

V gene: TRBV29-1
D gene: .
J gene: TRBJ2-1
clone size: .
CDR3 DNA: TGCAGCGTCGGGACCGGGACGCTCCCAGGCAGTGAGCAGTTCTTC
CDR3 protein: CSVGTGTLPGSEQFF

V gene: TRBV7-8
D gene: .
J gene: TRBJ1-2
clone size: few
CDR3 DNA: TGTGCCAGCAGCTTCGGGACCGCTCCCCATGGCTACACCTTC
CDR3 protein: CASSFGTAPHGYTF

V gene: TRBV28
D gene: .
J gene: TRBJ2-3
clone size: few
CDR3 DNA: TGTGCCAGCAGTTTAGGTGGGAGTCGGGATACGCAGTATTTT
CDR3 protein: CASSLGGSRDTQYF

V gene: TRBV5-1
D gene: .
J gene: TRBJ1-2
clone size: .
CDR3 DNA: TGCGCCAGCAGGACAGAACCTAACTATGGCTACACCTTC
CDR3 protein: CASRTEPNYGYTF

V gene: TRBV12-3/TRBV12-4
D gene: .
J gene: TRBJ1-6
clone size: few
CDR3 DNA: TGTGCCAGCAGTTTGGGGACGGAAGATTCACCCCTCCACTTT
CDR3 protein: CASSLGTEDSPLHF

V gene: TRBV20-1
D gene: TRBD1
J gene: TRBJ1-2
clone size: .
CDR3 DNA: TGCAGTGCTAGAAAAGGGACAGGCCCCTATGGCTACACCTTC
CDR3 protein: CSARKGTGPYGYTF

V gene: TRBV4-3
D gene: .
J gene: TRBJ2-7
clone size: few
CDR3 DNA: TGCGCCAGCAGCCAAGATAGGTTAGGACAGAGCGAGCAGTACTTC
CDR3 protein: CASSQDRLGQSEQYF

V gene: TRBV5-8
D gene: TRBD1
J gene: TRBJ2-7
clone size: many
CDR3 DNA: TGTGCCAGCAGCTTGGCCCCCGGGACAGCTTCCTACGAGCAGTACTTC
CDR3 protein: CASSLAPGTASYEQYF

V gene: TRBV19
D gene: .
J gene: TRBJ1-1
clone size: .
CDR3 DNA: TGTGCCAGTTTTGCCGCCCGGGGTGGGGACACTGAAGCTTTCTTT
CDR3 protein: CASFAARGGDTEAFF

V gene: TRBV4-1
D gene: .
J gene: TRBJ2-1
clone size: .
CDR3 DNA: TGCGCCAGCAGCCAGGCCGGGCCACTCAATGAGCAGTTCTTC
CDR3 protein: CASSQAGPLNEQFF

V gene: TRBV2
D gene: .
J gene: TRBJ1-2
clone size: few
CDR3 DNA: TGTGCCAGCAGTGAGTTTCGGTCTGGGGGACCGGTTGGCTACACCTTC
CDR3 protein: CASSEFRSGGPVGYTF